A single sample is the source of the 28 T cell receptor beta chains below, sequenced in a study of cytomegalovirus exposure and HLA in healthy donors (dated by TCRdb to 2015 to 2018). The library was generated by the immunoSEQ multiplex PCR assay. A mixture of 60 forward primers for TCR Vbeta segments and 13 reverse primers for TCR Jbeta segments was used in the multiplex PCR. In TCRdb, the immuneACCESS table is reduced to in-frame sequences with V and J assigned. These tables do not hold every clone; where another copy was compared, an unresolved V gene accounts for under half, and the others remain unexplained. Here the sample has roughly 70,000 clones; 65% to 70% occur a single time. The top ten hold approximately 14% of the sample. Sequencing was carried out using PBMCs. Receptors were obtained from a male donor in good health and CMV-seropositive.

The chain is built from TRBV29-1 and TRBJ1-4, with D possibly TRBD1 on 5 matching bases. Trimming took 7 bases from V and 2 from J, leaving 14 bases between them. This CDR3 comprises 14 residues. The germline V gene has CDR1 SQVTM and CDR2 ANQGSEA. CDR3 bases: TGCAGCGGGACGGTGGGGGGGACTAATGAAAAACTGTTTTTT. Residues: CSGTVGGTNEKLFF.

The chain employs TRBV6-5 and TRBJ2-4; 7 bases are a match to TRBD2. The V and J ends lost 10 bases and 2 bases, in that order; junction bases with no gene match: 8. Germline V lookup: CDR1 MNHEY, CDR2 SVGAGI. The CDR3 consists of 14 residues. The CDR3 DNA follows: TGTGCCAACCACGGGGAGGGATCCAAAAACATTCAGTACTTC. As protein: CANHGEGSKNIQYF.

The chain couples TRBV9 to TRBJ2-2, with a weak D call TRBD2 (5 bases). The ends were cut back, 0 bases at V and 4 bases at J, with 13 bases in the middle. The CDR3 is 16 residues long. Per the germline V gene, CDR1 is SGDLS and CDR2 is YYNGEE. As DNA, the CDR3 is TGTGCCAGCAGCGTAGTTCCTAGCTCGGGCACCGGGGAGCTGTTTTTT. Its translation: CASSVVPSSGTGELFF.

The rearrangement joins TRBV7-9 to TRBJ1-1; D perhaps matches TRBD1 (6 bases). Germline V lookup: CDR1 SEHNR, CDR2 FQNEAQ (reference sequence). Trimming cost V 5 bases and J 6 bases, with 19 bases left between them. The CDR3 totals 15 residues. The CDR3 coding sequence is TGTGCCAGCAGCGTGCTCAGGGGTTATAGCGCTGAAGCTTTCTTT. As protein: CASSVLRGYSAEAFF.

This sequence joins TRBV29-1 and TRBJ1-1, with 7 bases that match TRBD1. CDR1 and CDR2 (germline): SQVTM, ANQGSEA. The CDR3 spans 14 residues. V lost 3 bases and J lost 0; bases outside the gene matches: 4. The chain's CDR3 is CSVEGQYMNTEAFF. DNA for the CDR3: TGCAGCGTTGAGGGACAGTACATGAACACTGAAGCTTTCTTT.

This clone has just a few counts. The CDR3 protein is CASSLGLAGGRQFF. The CDR3 DNA reads as TGTGCCAGCAGCCTGGGACTAGCGGGGGGGCGGCAGTTCTTC. The chain recombines TRBV14 with TRBJ2-1; TRBD2 matches 16 bases. The length of the CDR3 is 14 residues. The germline gives CDR1 SGHDN, CDR2 FVKESK. V shed 4 bases, J shed 12 bases, and the junction held 3 bases outside the gene matches.

This chain connects TRBV12-5 to TRBJ1-6, with D possibly matching TRBD1 (6 bases). This CDR3 has 17 residues. Per the germline V gene, CDR1 is LGHNT and CDR2 is FRNRAP. V was trimmed by 4 bases and J by 1 base, leaving 14 bases between them. The CDR3 DNA is TGTGCTAGTGGTTCGGCGAGGGGGAGTTCCTATAATTCACCCCTCCACTTT. Its translation is CASGSARGSSYNSPLHF.

The V gene is TRBV6-5, the J gene TRBJ2-5, with D possibly TRBD2 on 7 matching bases. The J call may be faulty, since TRBJ2-7 better matches the DNA end. The germline CDR1 and CDR2 sequences are MNHEY and SVGAGI. The CDR3 loop spans 16 amino acids. The CDR3 loop is CASSYRGAGGVYEQYF. The CDR3 region has the DNA TGTGCCAGCAGTTACCGGGGGGCGGGCGGGGTCTACGAGCAGTACTTC.

The chain has TRBV7-6 and TRBJ2-2; D may be TRBD2 (5 bases). The V and J ends lost 0 bases and 3 bases respectively, with 17 bases between them. The CDR3 spans 18 residues. CDR1 and CDR2 (germline): SGHVS, FNYEAQ. The CDR3 DNA reads TGTGCCAGCAGCTTAGCGATCAGAGGGAAAGGGTACACCGGGGAGCTGTTTTTT. It is translated as CASSLAIRGKGYTGELFF.

This clone was detected only a few times. V and J are TRBV2 and TRBJ1-1, with D hard to call. CDR1 and CDR2 from the germline V gene are SNHLY and FYNNEI. Trimming took 9 bases from V and 1 from J, leaving 6 bases between them. This CDR3 has 11 residues. The CDR3 sequence is CARGGNTEAFF. In DNA, the CDR3 is TGTGCCAGAGGCGGGAACACTGAAGCTTTCTTT.

The sample holds a few counts of this clone. This sequence joins TRBV27 and TRBJ1-1; TRBD1 is a possible D gene (6 bases). Trimming removed 3 bases at V and 5 bases at J, with 13 bases between. Looked up from germline, CDR1 is MNHEY and CDR2 is SMNVEV (reference sequence). The CDR3 spans 14 residues. The CDR3 reads CASSFGQGYTEAFF. The CDR3 bases are TGTGCCAGCAGTTTTGGTCAGGGGTATACTGAAGCTTTCTTT.

Regarding this clone: Different DNA sequences within this sample yield the same CDR3. The chain couples TRBV5-6 to TRBJ1-1; the D gene is possibly TRBD1 (5 bases). CDR1 SGHDT and CDR2 YYEEEE come from the germline V gene. The CDR3 contains 12 residues. With 1 base removed from V and 4 bases from J, the gap between germline ends came to 5 bases. The CDR3 nucleotides read TGTGCCAGCAGCTTGAGGGGCACTGAAGCTTTCTTT. Its translation is CASSLRGTEAFF. Combining the CDR3 with reference TRBV5-6 and TRBJ1-1 gives the whole variable domain DAGVTQSPTHLIKTRGQQVTLRCSPKSGHDTVSWYQQALGQGPQFIFQYYEEEERQRGNFPDRFSGHQFPNYSSELNVNALLLGDSALYLCASSLRGTEAFFGQGTRLTVV.

In this sample, this clone turned up once. The chain carries TRBV11-2 and TRBJ2-5, with 9 bases aligning to TRBD2. Germline-derived CDR1 and CDR2 are SGHAT and FQNNGV. The trim removed 6 bases at V and 0 bases at J, leaving 5 bases unmatched. CDR3 length equals 15 residues. CDR3 sequence: CASRGLAGDQETQYF. CDR3 DNA: TGTGCCAGCAGGGGATTAGCGGGAGACCAAGAGACCCAGTACTTC.

This chain links TRBV9 with TRBJ1-4, with 11 bases matching TRBD1. The CDR3 has 16 residues. V gave up 2 bases and J gave up 6 bases; unmatched junction bases: 6. Per germline, CDR1 SGDLS and CDR2 YYNGEE. CDR3 sequence (DNA): TGTGCCAGCAGCGTTGCACCGGGACAGGGGGATGAAAAACTGTTTTTT. It encodes CASSVAPGQGDEKLFF.

The chain combines TRBV2 with TRBJ2-3, with 10 bases lining up with TRBD2. The CDR3 has 14 amino acids. V trimming: 6 bases; J trimming: 7 bases; junction bases outside the gene matches: 7. Per germline, CDR1 SNHLY and CDR2 FYNNEI. The CDR3 DNA is TGTGCCAGCAGCTTAGCGGGAGGCAGGAATACGCAGTATTTT. Translation: CASSLAGGRNTQYF. Full variable domain (missing parts from reference TRBV2 and TRBJ2-3): EPEVTQTPSHQVTQMGQEVILRCVPISNHLYFYWYRQILGQKVEFLVSFYNNEISEKSEIFDDQFSVERPDGSNFTLKIRSTKLEDSAMYFCASSLAGGRNTQYFGPGTRLTVL.

The chain recombines TRBV11-2 with TRBJ2-1, with D tentatively TRBD2 (7 bases). V was cut by 4 bases and J by 7 bases, with 17 bases left in between. This CDR3 region has 15 residues. Germline assignment: CDR1 SGHAT and CDR2 FQNNGV. The CDR3 coding sequence is TGTGCCAGCAGCTCACTAGTAGAGGGGGGGAATGAGCAGTTCTTC. Amino acids: CASSSLVEGGNEQFF.

The V and J genes are TRBV18 and TRBJ2-2; D possibly corresponds to TRBD2 (6 bases). Germline values: CDR1 KGHSH, CDR2 LQKENI. V lost 5 bases, J lost 3 bases, and 13 bases lay in between. The CDR3 sequence is 15 residues long. This CDR3 reads CASSMSGGYTGELFF. In nucleotides, the CDR3 is TGTGCCAGCTCAATGTCCGGGGGATACACCGGGGAGCTGTTTTTT.

A few counts support this clone. CDR3 region: CASSLRERGFSYEQYF. CDR3 in DNA: TGTGCCAGCAGCTTGAGGGAGCGGGGGTTCTCCTACGAGCAGTACTTC. V gene TRBV5-5 combines with J gene TRBJ2-7; 8 bases map to TRBD2. CDR3 length: 16 amino acids. CDR1 and CDR2 (germline): SGHKS, YYEKEE (reference sequence). V trimming: 1 base; J trimming: 0 bases; junction bases outside the gene matches: 6. The full variable domain, its missing parts supplied by reference TRBV5-5 and TRBJ2-7, is DAGVTQSPTHLIKTRGQQVTLRCSPISGHKSVSWYQQVLGQGPQFIFQYYEKEERGRGNFPDRFSARQFPNYSSELNVNALLLGDSALYLCASSLRERGFSYEQYFGPGTRLTVT.

The V gene is TRBV27, the J gene TRBJ2-5; the D gene is possibly TRBD2 (5 bases). V was trimmed by 5 bases and J by 4 bases, leaving 17 bases between them. Germline CDR1 MNHEY, CDR2 SMNVEV (reference sequence). CDR3 length: 15 residues. This CDR3 is CASSRRLASIETQYF. The CDR3 DNA follows: TGTGCCAGCAGTCGACGGCTAGCTAGTATAGAGACCCAGTACTTC.

Only a few counts were recorded for this clone. The chain uses TRBV11-2 and TRBJ2-2; 12 nucleotides line up with TRBD2. Per the germline V gene, CDR1 is SGHAT and CDR2 is FQNNGV. The CDR3 is 16 residues long. The J segment lost 6 bases and the V segment lost 8 bases, leaving 10 bases of the junction unmatched. The CDR3, as DNA: TGTGCCAGCTCCTCACCTCTAGCGGGAGGGCCCGGGGAGCTGTTTTTT. It translates to CASSSPLAGGPGELFF.

This clone was detected only once. The chain employs TRBV7-2 and TRBJ2-2, with 8 nucleotides matching TRBD2. Germline V gene sequence: CDR1 SGHTA, CDR2 FQGNSA. The V and J ends lost 10 bases and 0 bases, in that order; junction bases with no gene match: 4. The CDR3 is 14 amino acids. CDR3 residues: CATRLAPNTGELFF. The CDR3, as DNA: TGTGCCACCCGACTAGCGCCGAACACCGGGGAGCTGTTTTTT.

The chain carries TRBV7-2 and TRBJ1-4, with a weak D call TRBD1 (5 bases). CDR3 length: 16 residues. Per germline, CDR1 SGHTA and CDR2 FQGNSA. V dropped 5 bases and J dropped 3 bases, with 16 bases sitting between them. The CDR3 DNA sequence: TGTGCCAGCAGCCCCCGGGGGGGTATGGCTAATGAAAAACTGTTTTTT. Translation: CASSPRGGMANEKLFF.

The chain has TRBV11-2 and TRBJ2-5, with D possibly TRBD1 on 6 matching bases. Germline-derived CDR1 and CDR2 are SGHAT and FQNNGV. Trimming removed 2 bases from V and 5 bases from J, with 18 bases in between. CDR3 size: 16 residues. As DNA, the CDR3 is TGTGCCAGCAGCTTATACCCCACAGGGCCCAGGGAGACCCAGTACTTC. It is translated as CASSLYPTGPRETQYF.

The chain couples TRBV19 to TRBJ2-2; 7 nucleotides align to TRBD2. The CDR3 length is 15 residues. Germline V gives CDR1 LNHDA, CDR2 SQIVND (reference sequence). J lost 4 bases, V lost 5 bases, and 7 bases had no gene match. The CDR3 nucleotides read TGTGCCAGTAGTCCCCGGGACTATCCCACCGGGGAGCTGTTTTTT. Its translation is CASSPRDYPTGELFF.

The chain carries TRBV5-4 and TRBJ2-7, with D tentatively TRBD1 (6 bases). The CDR3 sequence is 13 residues long. Trimming pared 4 bases from V and 3 bases from J, leaving 11 bases between. Germline V gene sequence: CDR1 SGHNT, CDR2 YYREEE (reference sequence). CDR3 protein: CASSQKQGYEQYF. Here the CDR3 DNA reads TGTGCCAGCAGCCAAAAACAGGGCTACGAGCAGTACTTC.

The V gene is TRBV11-3, the J gene TRBJ2-2; tentative D call: TRBD2 (5 bases). V lost 6 bases and J 4 bases, leaving 9 bases between the germline ends. The CDR3 contains 13 residues. The germline V gene has CDR1 SGHNT and CDR2 YENEEA. The CDR3 loop reads CASRTSGTGELFF. The DNA of the CDR3 is TGTGCCAGCAGGACCAGCGGCACCGGGGAGCTGTTTTTT.

The chain joins TRBV27 to TRBJ2-7, with 9 nucleotides matching TRBD2. Germline-derived CDR1 and CDR2 are MNHEY and SMNVEV (reference sequence). Unmatched junction bases numbered 13, after V lost 7 bases and J lost 6 bases. CDR3 size: 15 residues. The chain's CDR3 is CASIHLGAGGPEQYF. The CDR3 bases are TGTGCCAGCATCCACCTGGGTGCGGGGGGGCCCGAGCAGTACTTC.

The CDR3, as DNA: TGTGCCAGCAGTGCCACCCCTAGCGGGGGGACAGATACGCAGTATTTT. As protein: CASSATPSGGTDTQYF. The chain recombines TRBV6-1 with TRBJ2-3, with TRBD2 matching over 11 bases. Trimming took 4 bases from V and 3 from J; bases not matched to a gene: 6. The CDR3 length is 16 residues. The germline gives CDR1 MNHNS, CDR2 SASEGT.